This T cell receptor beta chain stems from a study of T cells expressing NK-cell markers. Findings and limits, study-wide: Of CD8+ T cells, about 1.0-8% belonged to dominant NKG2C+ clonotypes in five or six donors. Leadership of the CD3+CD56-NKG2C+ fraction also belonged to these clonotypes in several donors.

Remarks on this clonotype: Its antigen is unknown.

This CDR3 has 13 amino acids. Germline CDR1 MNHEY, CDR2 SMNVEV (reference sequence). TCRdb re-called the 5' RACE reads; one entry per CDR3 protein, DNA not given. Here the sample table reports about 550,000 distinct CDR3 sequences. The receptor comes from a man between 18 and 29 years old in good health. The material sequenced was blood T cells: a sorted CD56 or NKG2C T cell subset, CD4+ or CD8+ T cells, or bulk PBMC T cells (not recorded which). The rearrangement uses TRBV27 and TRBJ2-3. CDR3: CASALLGGRGQYF.